A single sample is the source of the 14 T cell receptor beta chains below, sequenced in a study of cytomegalovirus exposure and HLA in healthy donors. Primers included in the PCR were 60 Vbeta and 13 Jbeta primers. Some clones are missing from TCRdb's copy, which holds only in-frame ones; the method was immunoSEQ multiplex PCR. The sample yields around 100,000 clones, approximately 87% seen once. Sequencing was carried out using PBMCs. These receptors were obtained from a man aged 40-49 years in good health and CMV-seronegative.

The V and J genes are TRBV7-9 and TRBJ1-2; tentative D call: TRBD1 (6 bases). Germline values: CDR1 SEHNR, CDR2 FQNEAQ (reference sequence). CDR3 size: 15 residues. Between the trimmed V and J ends, which lost 3 bases and 1 base, there was a span of 12 bases. The CDR3 bases are TGTGCCAGCAGCTTGGGACACACTTATAACTATGGCTACACCTTC. It is translated as CASSLGHTYNYGYTF.

V and J are TRBV7-9 and TRBJ1-1; 7 nucleotides align to TRBD1. Germline V gene sequence: CDR1 SEHNR, CDR2 FQNEAQ (reference sequence). The CDR3 has 13 residues. Germline trimming cut 7 bases from V and 4 bases from J; bases unmatched to any gene: 6. CDR3 sequence reads: CASTRGVGTEAFF. Here the CDR3 DNA reads TGTGCCAGCACCAGGGGGGTCGGCACTGAAGCTTTCTTT.

The chain employs TRBV9 and TRBJ2-5, with D uncertain. Looked up from germline, CDR1 is SGDLS and CDR2 is YYNGEE. CDR3 length: 12 residues. The V end lost 3 bases, the J end lost 9 bases, and 12 bases lay between the germline ends. For the CDR3, the DNA is TGTGCCAGCAGCGCAGATAAGTTCCCCCAGTACTTC. It codes for CASSADKFPQYF.

The J gene is TRBJ1-2, the V gene TRBV5-6; 9 positions agree with TRBD1. The CDR3 sequence is 13 residues long. V was clipped by 1 base and J by 7 bases; unmatched bases: 2. Germline V gene lookup returns CDR1 SGHDT and CDR2 YYEEEE. CDR3 sequence: CASSLSQGAGYTF. The CDR3 coding sequence is TGTGCCAGCAGCTTGTCACAGGGGGCTGGCTACACCTTC.

CDR3 in DNA: TGTGCCGCGTCCGCTTTACCGGGACTAGCGGGAGCCACAGATACGCAGTATTTT. This gives the protein CAASALPGLAGATDTQYF. This chain uses TRBV21-1 with TRBJ2-3; the D call TRBD2 from the table was never checked on the DNA. TRBV21-1 is shown as a pseudogene. The CDR3 loop spans 18 amino acids.

This chain links TRBV6-5 with TRBJ1-5, with TRBD1 matching over 9 bases. V lost 6 bases, J lost 5 bases, and 8 bases stayed unmatched. Germline V gene lookup returns CDR1 MNHEY and CDR2 SVGAGI. The length of the CDR3 is 15 residues. DNA for the CDR3: TGTGCCAGCAGACCCGGGGACAGGGATCATCAGCCCCAGCATTTT. It is translated as CASRPGDRDHQPQHF.

The chain links TRBV18 to TRBJ1-2, with a tentative D call TRBD1 (5 bases). Germline-derived CDR1 and CDR2 are KGHSH and LQKENI. CDR3 size: 13 residues. V was shortened by 4 bases and J by 4 bases, with 10 bases between the two germline ends. Here the CDR3 reads CASSLDSFYGYTF. CDR3 in DNA: TGTGCCAGCTCACTTGACAGCTTCTATGGCTACACCTTC.

The chain joins TRBV11-2 to TRBJ2-3; D uncertain. Trimming left V 5 bases short and J 1 base short, with 7 bases between. In germline, CDR1 is SGHAT, CDR2 FQNNGV. The CDR3 covers 13 residues. In DNA, the CDR3 is TGTGCCAGCAGCGCCGCGGGCACAGATACGCAGTATTTT. This encodes CASSAAGTDTQYF.

About this clone itself: Compared with germline, one end of the junction differs, possibly owing to a read error. This chain links TRBV7-9 with TRBJ1-5; the match to TRBD1 covers 9 bases. The germline V gene has CDR1 SEHNR and CDR2 FQNEAQ (reference sequence). The CDR3 is 17 residues long. The CDR3 spells CSSSLHTGTGYNQPQHF. The CDR3 DNA reads TGTTCCAGCAGCTTACACACCGGGACAGGGTACAATCAGCCCCAGCATTTT.

The chain employs TRBV19 and TRBJ1-2, with TRBD1 matching over 10 bases. The CDR3 runs 13 residues. J gave up 3 bases and V 8 bases, and 3 bases lay outside the gene matches. The germline V gene has CDR1 LNHDA and CDR2 SQIVND (reference sequence). The CDR3: CASGTGEDYGYTF. In DNA form, the CDR3 reads TGTGCCAGTGGGACAGGGGAAGACTATGGCTACACCTTC.

For the CDR3, the DNA is TGTGCCAGCTCACCGTCCGTGCGGGGGTCAACAACCATTGAAGCTTTCTTT. It specifies CASSPSVRGSTTIEAFF. The chain uses TRBV18 and TRBJ1-1; D is perhaps TRBD1 (5 bases). Trimming left V 3 bases short and J 7 bases short, with 24 bases between. The CDR3 extends over 17 amino acids. Germline loops: CDR1 KGHSH, CDR2 LQKENI.

V is TRBV19 and J is TRBJ2-5; D is perhaps TRBD2 (5 bases). The CDR3 covers 13 residues. The V gene's germline CDR1 is LNHDA and CDR2 SQIVND (reference sequence). Trimming shortened V by 6 bases and J by 1 base, and 9 bases separated the two germline ends. The CDR3 sequence: CASRTAGQETQYF. The DNA for the CDR3 is TGTGCCAGTAGAACGGCGGGCCAAGAGACCCAGTACTTC. The full variable domain, in which reference TRBV19 and TRBJ2-5 provide the parts outside the CDR3, is DGGITQSPKYLFRKEGQNVTLSCEQNLNHDAMYWYRQDPGQGLRLIYYSQIVNDFQKGDIAEGYSVSREKKESFPLTVTSAQKNPTAFYLCASRTAGQETQYFGPGTRLLVL.

V usage is TRBV2 and J usage is TRBJ1-6; no firm D call. This CDR3 contains 15 residues. Germline CDR1 and CDR2: SNHLY and FYNNEI. Trimming shortened V by 6 bases and J by 0 bases, and 9 bases separated the two germline ends. This CDR3 reads CASSVSGSYNSPLHF. CDR3 DNA sequence: TGTGCCAGCAGCGTCTCGGGCTCCTATAATTCACCCCTCCACTTT.

This rearrangement joins TRBV9 to TRBJ2-5; TRBD2 matches at 9 bases. This CDR3 has 16 amino acids. The junction had 7 bases not matched to a gene; V was cut back by 3 bases and J by 1 base. CDR1 and CDR2 from the germline V gene are SGDLS and YYNGEE. The CDR3 coding sequence is TGTGCCAGCAGCGGCTTAGCGGGGGTGACCCAAGAGACCCAGTACTTC. Amino acid sequence: CASSGLAGVTQETQYF. The entire variable domain, with the rest obtained from reference TRBV9 and TRBJ2-5, is as follows: DSGVTQTPKHLITATGQRVTLRCSPRSGDLSVYWYQQSLDQGLQFLIQYYNGEERAKGNILERFSAQQFPDLHSELNLSSLELGDSALYFCASSGLAGVTQETQYFGPGTRLLVL.